The clone carrying this TCR beta chain was counted many times. Its specificity is unknown. The ends were cut back, 1 base at V and 8 bases at J, with 14 bases in the middle. Germline V gives CDR1 LNHNV, CDR2 YYDKDF (reference sequence). CDR3 length equals 15 residues. This sample stems from a study of neurological immune-mediated disorders. Study-wide points: The phylogenetic placement of 18 of 34 multiple sclerosis patients' repertoires in one related-CDR3 cluster constitutes a possible signature. It was HTLV-1-associated myelopathy that showed the most TCR clonal expansion, while multiple sclerosis showed the least, falling below healthy controls. CDR3 amino acid sequences found in expanded clones were never shared across subjects, suggesting private repertoires in all groups.

Unsorted libraries came from 2 million PBMCs stored at -80 °C. TCRdb re-analysed the 5' RACE reads in MiXCR, keeping a single row per CDR3 protein. Found here are roughly 70,000 distinct CDR3 sequences, 3.5% to 5% of them singletons; the top ten hold 1% to 1.5%. The chain uses TRBV15 and TRBJ1-4; unclear D gene. The specimen was PBMCs. The sequence derives from a man aged 30-40 years with multiple sclerosis. The CDR3 region has the DNA TGTGCCACCAGCAGAGGAGACGGTGTAAGCGAAAAACTGTTTTTT. It is translated as CATSRGDGVSEKLFF.